What follows describes a single T cell receptor beta chain. Its target antigen remains unknown. No qualities accompany the bases; no much larger clone lies one base away. For bulk TCRbeta sequencing, genomic DNA was extracted from tumor biopsies or peripheral blood, and input amounts ranged from roughly 600 ng to 6,500 ng. Every patient was a poor candidate for surgical resection and had histologically proven advanced or metastatic basal or squamous cell carcinoma. Of the 11 patients in the basal cell carcinoma cohort, several underwent bulk tumor TCR sequencing. The data originate from a study of T cells in tumors after PD-1 blockade (dated by TCRdb to between 2017 and 2020). About the full investigation: Patients with prior checkpoint blockade, systemic immunosuppressant use, or recent radiotherapy or other anti-cancer therapy within 4 weeks were excluded. Pembrolizumab 200 mg every 3 weeks or cemiplimab 350 mg every 2 weeks was administered to patients. RECIST version 1.1 was used to evaluate clinical response. A subset of patients also received ongoing daily vismodegib 150 mg during anti-PD-1 treatment. Bulk TCR sequencing was performed on fewer than 13 peripheral blood samples from four to six patients to compare blood and tumor clonotypes. Using site-matched tumors from BCC or SCC patients sampled before and after anti-PD-1 therapy, the study carried out paired single-cell RNA and TCR sequencing. Peripheral blood samples averaged around 110,000 TCR templates (range about 21,000-260,000) and 35,000 to 40,000 unique clonotypes. Study-wide findings and limitations: Where the novel T cell clones came from was not identified, and possible sources could include lymphoid organs or rare unexpanded clones inside the tumor or in the tumor periphery. Approximately 38% of the TCR clonotypes from tumors also showed up in blood, and some novel exhausted tumor clones were present in pre-treatment blood, which suggests peripheral recruitment.

The immunoSEQ platform was used to carry out deep TCRbeta sequencing. Processing in the source paper ran as follows. Only productive rearrangements were exported from the immunoSEQ Analyzer for downstream analysis. T cell phenotypes were assigned to bulk TCRbeta clonotypes by matching the clonotypes to single-cell RNA+TCR-seq clones that had the same TCRbeta sequence. Tumor enrichment of a clone was calculated by dividing the clone's tumor frequency by the clone's PBMC frequency, both taken from bulk TCR sequencing. TCRs were grouped by GLIPH into specificity groups, defined as clusters of distinct TCRs likely recognizing common antigens via shared CDR3 motifs. Imported from immuneACCESS, the table was reduced by TCRdb to in-frame sequences with V and J called. These copies leave out some clones; in studies compared against another copy, an unresolved V gene accounts for under half, and the cause of the remainder is not known. The DNA was the basis for D and trimming; V, J and clone size are from that table. This sample gives 15,000 to 25,000 clones in total; about 85% of them show up just once. About a quarter of the sample comes from the top ten.

Taken from the germline V gene, the CDR1 and CDR2 loops are SGDLS and YYNGEE. Germline trimming amounts to 4 bases on V and 3 bases on J, with 9 as the count of junction bases outside the gene matches. Reading from cysteine to phenylalanine, the CDR3 counts 15 amino acids. Only the CDR3 part of the read is kept: 45 bases, read in frame from the first base. This TCR was recovered from a human donor with advanced basal cell or squamous cell carcinoma (not recorded which). This chain joins TRBV9 to TRBJ2-7; 8 central bases correspond to TRBD1. The specimen comprised PBMCs, sampled after anti-PD-1 therapy. This receptor carries the CDR3 CASSRTGTGIYEQYF. The sequence in DNA is TGTGCCAGCAGCAGGACCGGGACAGGTATCTACGAGCAGTACTTC.